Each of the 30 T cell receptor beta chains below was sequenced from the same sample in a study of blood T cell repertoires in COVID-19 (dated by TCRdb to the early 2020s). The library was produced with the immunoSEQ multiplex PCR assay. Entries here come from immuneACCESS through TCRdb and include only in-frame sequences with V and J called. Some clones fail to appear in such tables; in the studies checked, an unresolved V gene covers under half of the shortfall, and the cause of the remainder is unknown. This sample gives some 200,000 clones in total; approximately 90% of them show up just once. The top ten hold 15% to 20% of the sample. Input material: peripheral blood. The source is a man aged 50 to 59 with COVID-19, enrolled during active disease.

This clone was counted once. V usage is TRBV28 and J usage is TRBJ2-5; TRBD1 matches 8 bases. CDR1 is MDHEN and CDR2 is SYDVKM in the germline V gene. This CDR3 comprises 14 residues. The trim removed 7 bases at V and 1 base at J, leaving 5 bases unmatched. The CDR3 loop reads CASTVGTGQETQYF. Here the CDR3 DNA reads TGTGCCAGCACCGTCGGGACAGGCCAAGAGACCCAGTACTTC.

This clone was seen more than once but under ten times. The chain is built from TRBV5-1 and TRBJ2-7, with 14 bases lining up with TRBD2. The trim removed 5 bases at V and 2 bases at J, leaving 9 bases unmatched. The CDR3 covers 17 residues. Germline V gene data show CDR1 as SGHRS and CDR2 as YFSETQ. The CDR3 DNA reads TGCGCCAGCAGGATTCAGACGGGACTAGCGGGAGCCTACGAGCAGTACTTC. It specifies CASRIQTGLAGAYEQYF.

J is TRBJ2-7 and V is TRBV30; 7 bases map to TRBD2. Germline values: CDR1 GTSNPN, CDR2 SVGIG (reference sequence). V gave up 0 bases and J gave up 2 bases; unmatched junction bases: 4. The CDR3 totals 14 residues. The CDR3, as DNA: TGTGCCTGGAGTGTACAAACTAGCGCCTACGAGCAGTACTTC. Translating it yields CAWSVQTSAYEQYF.

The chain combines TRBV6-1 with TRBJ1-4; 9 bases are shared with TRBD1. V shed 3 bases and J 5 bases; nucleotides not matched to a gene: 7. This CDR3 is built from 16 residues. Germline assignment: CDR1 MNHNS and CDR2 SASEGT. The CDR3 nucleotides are TGTGCCAGCAGTGATTTCTCGGGACAGGGAAATGAAAAACTGTTTTTT. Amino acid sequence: CASSDFSGQGNEKLFF.

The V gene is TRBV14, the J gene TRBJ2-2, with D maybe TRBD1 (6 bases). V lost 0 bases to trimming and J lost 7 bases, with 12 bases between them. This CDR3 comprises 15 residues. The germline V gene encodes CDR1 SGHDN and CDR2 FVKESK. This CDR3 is CASSQDEDSLGELFF. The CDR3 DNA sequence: TGTGCCAGCAGCCAAGATGAGGACAGCCTCGGGGAGCTGTTTTTT. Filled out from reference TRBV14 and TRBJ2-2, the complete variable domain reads EAGVTQFPSHSVIEKGQTVTLRCDPISGHDNLYWYRRVMGKEIKFLLHFVKESKQDESGMPNNRFLAERTGGTYSTLKVQPAELEDSGVYFCASSQDEDSLGELFFGEGSRLTVL.

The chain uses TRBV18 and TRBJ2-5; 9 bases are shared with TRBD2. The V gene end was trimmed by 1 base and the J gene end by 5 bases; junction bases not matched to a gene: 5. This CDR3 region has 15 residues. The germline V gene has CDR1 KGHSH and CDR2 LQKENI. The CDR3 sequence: CASSPRGGAGETQYF. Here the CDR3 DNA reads TGTGCCAGCTCACCACGCGGGGGGGCCGGGGAGACCCAGTACTTC.

The CDR3 region is CAWGRNTEAFF. The CDR3 DNA reads TGTGCCTGGGGTAGGAACACTGAAGCTTTCTTT. The chain combines TRBV30 with TRBJ1-1; D gene ambiguous. Deletions cut 5 bases from V and 1 base from J, with 5 bases between. CDR3 length: 11 amino acids. Germline V CDR1 and CDR2: GTSNPN, SVGIG (reference sequence).

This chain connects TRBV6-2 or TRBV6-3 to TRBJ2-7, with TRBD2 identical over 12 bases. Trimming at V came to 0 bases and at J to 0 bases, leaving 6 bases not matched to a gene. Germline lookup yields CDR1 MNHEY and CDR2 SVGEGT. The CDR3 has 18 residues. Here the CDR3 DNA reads TGTGCCAGCAGTTACTCGGTTCGACTAGCGGGGGTCTCCTACGAGCAGTACTTC. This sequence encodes CASSYSVRLAGVSYEQYF.

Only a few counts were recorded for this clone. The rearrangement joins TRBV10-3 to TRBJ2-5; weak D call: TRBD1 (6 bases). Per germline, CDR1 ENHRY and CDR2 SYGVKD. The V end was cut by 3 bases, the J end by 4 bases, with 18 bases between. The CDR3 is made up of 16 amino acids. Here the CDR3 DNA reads TGTGCCATCAGTGATCTACCCCAGGGGATTGGAGAGACCCAGTACTTC. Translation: CAISDLPQGIGETQYF.

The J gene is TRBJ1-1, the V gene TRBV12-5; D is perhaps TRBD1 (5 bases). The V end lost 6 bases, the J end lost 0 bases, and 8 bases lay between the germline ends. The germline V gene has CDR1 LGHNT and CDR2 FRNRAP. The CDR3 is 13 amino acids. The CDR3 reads CASGSGLNTEAFF. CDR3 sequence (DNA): TGTGCTAGTGGGTCAGGGTTGAACACTGAAGCTTTCTTT.

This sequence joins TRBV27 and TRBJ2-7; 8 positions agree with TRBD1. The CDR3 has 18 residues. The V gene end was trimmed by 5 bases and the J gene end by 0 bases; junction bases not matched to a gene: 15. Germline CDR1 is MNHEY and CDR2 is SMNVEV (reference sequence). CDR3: CASSQRWTGNPHSYEQYF. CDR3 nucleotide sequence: TGTGCCAGCAGTCAACGCTGGACAGGGAACCCCCACTCCTACGAGCAGTACTTC.

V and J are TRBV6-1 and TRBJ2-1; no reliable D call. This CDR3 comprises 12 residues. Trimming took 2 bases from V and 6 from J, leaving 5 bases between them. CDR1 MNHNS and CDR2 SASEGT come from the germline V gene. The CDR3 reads CASSELGNEQFF. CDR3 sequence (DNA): TGTGCCAGCAGTGAACTCGGCAATGAGCAGTTCTTC.

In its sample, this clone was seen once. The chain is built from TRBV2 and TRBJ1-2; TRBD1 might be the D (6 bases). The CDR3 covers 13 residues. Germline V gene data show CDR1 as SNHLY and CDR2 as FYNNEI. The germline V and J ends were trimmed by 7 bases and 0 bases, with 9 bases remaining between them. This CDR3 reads CASNSGANYGYTF. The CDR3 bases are TGTGCCAGCAATTCAGGGGCTAACTATGGCTACACCTTC. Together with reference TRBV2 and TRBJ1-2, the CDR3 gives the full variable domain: EPEVTQTPSHQVTQMGQEVILRCVPISNHLYFYWYRQILGQKVEFLVSFYNNEISEKSEIFDDQFSVERPDGSNFTLKIRSTKLEDSAMYFCASNSGANYGYTFGSGTRLTVV.

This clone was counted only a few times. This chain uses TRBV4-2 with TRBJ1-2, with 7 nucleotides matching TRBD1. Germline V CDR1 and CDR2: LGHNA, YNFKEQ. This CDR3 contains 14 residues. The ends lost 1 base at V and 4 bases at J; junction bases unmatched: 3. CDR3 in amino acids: CASSQVQGSYGYTF. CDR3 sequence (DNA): TGTGCCAGCAGCCAAGTACAGGGGAGCTATGGCTACACCTTC.

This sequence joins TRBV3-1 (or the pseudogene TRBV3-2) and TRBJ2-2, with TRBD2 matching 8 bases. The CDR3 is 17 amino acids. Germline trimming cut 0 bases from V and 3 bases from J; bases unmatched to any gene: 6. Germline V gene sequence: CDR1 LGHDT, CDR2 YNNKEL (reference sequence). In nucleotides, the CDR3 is TGTGCCAGCAGCCAAGATCGGGGTAGCGGGGACACCGGGGAGCTGTTTTTT. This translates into CASSQDRGSGDTGELFF.

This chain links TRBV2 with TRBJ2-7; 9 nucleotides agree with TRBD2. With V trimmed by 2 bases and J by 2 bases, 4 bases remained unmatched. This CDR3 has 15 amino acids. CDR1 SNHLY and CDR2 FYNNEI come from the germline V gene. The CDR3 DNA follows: TGTGCCAGCAGTGAACCCGTAGCGGGGGCCTACGAGCAGTACTTC. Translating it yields CASSEPVAGAYEQYF.

The CDR3: CASSPDGQHGNTIYF. Written as DNA, the CDR3 is TGTGCCAGCTCACCGGATGGGCAACATGGAAACACCATATATTTT. The chain combines TRBV18 with TRBJ1-3; D uncertain. V lost 3 bases and J 3 bases, leaving 12 bases between the germline ends. From germline, CDR1 is KGHSH and CDR2 LQKENI. The CDR3 has 15 amino acids.

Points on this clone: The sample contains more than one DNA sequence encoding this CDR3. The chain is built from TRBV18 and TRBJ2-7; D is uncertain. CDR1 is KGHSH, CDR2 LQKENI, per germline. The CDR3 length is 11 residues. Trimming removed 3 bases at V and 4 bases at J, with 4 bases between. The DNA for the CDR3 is TGTGCCAGCTCACCGCAGTACGAGCAGTACTTC. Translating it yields CASSPQYEQYF.

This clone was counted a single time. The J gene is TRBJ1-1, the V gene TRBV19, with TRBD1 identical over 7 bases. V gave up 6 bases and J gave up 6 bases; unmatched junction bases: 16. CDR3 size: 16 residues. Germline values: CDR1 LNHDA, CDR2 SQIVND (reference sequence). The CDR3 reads CASSIDREVRSSEAFF. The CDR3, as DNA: TGTGCCAGTAGCATCGACAGGGAGGTTCGGTCCTCTGAAGCTTTCTTT.

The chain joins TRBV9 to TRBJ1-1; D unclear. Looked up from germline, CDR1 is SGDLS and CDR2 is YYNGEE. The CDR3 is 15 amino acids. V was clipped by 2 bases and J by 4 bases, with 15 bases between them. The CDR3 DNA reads TGTGCCAGCAGCGTGGAGCCAACGCTGGGCACTGAAGCTTTCTTT. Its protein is CASSVEPTLGTEAFF.

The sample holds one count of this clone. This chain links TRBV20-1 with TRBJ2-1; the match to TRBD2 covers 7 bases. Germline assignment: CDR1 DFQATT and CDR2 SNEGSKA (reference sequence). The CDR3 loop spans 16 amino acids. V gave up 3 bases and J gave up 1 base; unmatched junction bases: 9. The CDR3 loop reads CSASSLAAHSYNEQFF. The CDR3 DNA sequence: TGCAGTGCTAGTTCGCTAGCGGCCCATTCCTACAATGAGCAGTTCTTC.

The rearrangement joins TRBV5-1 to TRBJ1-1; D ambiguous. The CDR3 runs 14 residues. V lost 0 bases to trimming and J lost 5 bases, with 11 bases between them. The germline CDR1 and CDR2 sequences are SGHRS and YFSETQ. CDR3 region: CASSLEQTGTEAFF. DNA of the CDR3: TGCGCCAGCAGCTTGGAGCAGACCGGGACTGAAGCTTTCTTT.

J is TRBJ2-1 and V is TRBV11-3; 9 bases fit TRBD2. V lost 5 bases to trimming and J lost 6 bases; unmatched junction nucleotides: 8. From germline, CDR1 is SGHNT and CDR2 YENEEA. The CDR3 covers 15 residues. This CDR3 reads CASSASGTSLNEQFF. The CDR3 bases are TGTGCCAGCAGCGCCTCCGGGACTAGCCTCAATGAGCAGTTCTTC. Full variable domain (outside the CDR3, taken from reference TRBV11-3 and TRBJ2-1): EAGVVQSPRYKIIEKKQPVAFWCNPISGHNTLYWYLQNLGQGPELLIRYENEEAVDDSQLPKDRFSAERLKGVDSTLKIQPAELGDSAVYLCASSASGTSLNEQFFGPGTRLTVL.

For the CDR3, the DNA is TGTGCCAGCAGCATTCCGGGACTAGCGGAGGCAGATACGCAGTATTTT. Protein: CASSIPGLAEADTQYF. The chain couples TRBV5-6 to TRBJ2-3; TRBD2 matches 11 bases. The CDR3 runs 16 residues. Germline V gives CDR1 SGHDT, CDR2 YYEEEE. Losses at the gene ends were 4 bases for V and 4 bases for J; bases not matched to a gene: 8.

CDR3 protein: CASSGILTGQRETQYF. CDR3 in DNA: TGTGCCAGCAGTGGGATCCTGACAGGGCAGCGAGAGACCCAGTACTTC. The chain employs TRBV2 and TRBJ2-5; 7 bases agree with TRBD1. Per the germline V gene, CDR1 is SNHLY and CDR2 is FYNNEI. This CDR3 is built from 16 residues. J was trimmed by 4 bases and V by 4 bases; bases with no gene match: 12.

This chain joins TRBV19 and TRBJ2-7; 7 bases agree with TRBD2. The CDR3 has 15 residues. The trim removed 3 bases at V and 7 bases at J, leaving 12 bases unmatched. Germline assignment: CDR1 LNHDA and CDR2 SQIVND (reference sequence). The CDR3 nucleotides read TGTGCCAGTAGTATGAGACGGGGGGATAGCTTGGAGCAGTACTTC. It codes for CASSMRRGDSLEQYF.

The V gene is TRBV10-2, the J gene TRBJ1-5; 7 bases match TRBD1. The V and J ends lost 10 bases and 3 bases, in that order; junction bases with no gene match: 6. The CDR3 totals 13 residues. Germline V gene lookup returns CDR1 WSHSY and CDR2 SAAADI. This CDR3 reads CATKGQFNQPQHF. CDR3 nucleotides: TGCGCCACCAAGGGACAGTTCAATCAGCCCCAGCATTTT.

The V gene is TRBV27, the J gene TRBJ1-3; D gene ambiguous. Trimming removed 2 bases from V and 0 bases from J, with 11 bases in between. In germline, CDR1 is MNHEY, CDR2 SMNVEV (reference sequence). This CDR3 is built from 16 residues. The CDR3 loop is CASSLTRPHSGNTIYF. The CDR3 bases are TGTGCCAGCAGTTTAACTAGGCCACACTCTGGAAACACCATATATTTT.

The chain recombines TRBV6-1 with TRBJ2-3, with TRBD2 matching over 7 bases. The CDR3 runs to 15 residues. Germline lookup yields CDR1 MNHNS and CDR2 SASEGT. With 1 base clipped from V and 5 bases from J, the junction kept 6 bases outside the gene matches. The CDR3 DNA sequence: TGTGCCAGCAGTGAAGTGGGGTTAGCGGGAGATACGCAGTATTTT. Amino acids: CASSEVGLAGDTQYF.

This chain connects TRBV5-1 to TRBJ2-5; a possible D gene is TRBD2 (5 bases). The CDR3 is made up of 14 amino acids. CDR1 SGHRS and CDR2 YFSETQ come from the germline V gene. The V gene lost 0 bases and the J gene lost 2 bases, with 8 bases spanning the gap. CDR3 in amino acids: CASSLGTLQETQYF. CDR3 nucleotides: TGCGCCAGCAGCTTGGGGACTTTGCAAGAGACCCAGTACTTC.